The T cell receptor (beta chain) under discussion was sequenced for a study of T cell responses to AZD1222 COVID-19 vaccine. Using immunoSEQ multiplex PCR, the repertoire was profiled, and TCRdb retains in-frame clones only, with some absent. This sample has tens of thousands of clones, with about 91% found just once. Broader study findings: Once two AZD1222 doses were given, Spike-specific TCR breadth and depth went up.

A note on this clone: The target antigen is unknown.

This specimen was peripheral blood, taken 28 days after the second AZD1222 dose. The receptor's source is an adult who received the AZD1222 COVID-19 vaccine.

The CDR3 loop is CASSSGTGWWDNEQFF. The CDR3 nucleotides read TGCGCCAGCAGTTCCGGGACAGGGTGGTGGGACAATGAGCAGTTCTTC. The chain uses TRBV5-1 and TRBJ2-1; 9 bases map to TRBD1. Trimming cost V 5 bases and J 5 bases; bases outside gene matches: 11. This CDR3 contains 16 residues. Germline CDR1 SGHRS, CDR2 YFSETQ.